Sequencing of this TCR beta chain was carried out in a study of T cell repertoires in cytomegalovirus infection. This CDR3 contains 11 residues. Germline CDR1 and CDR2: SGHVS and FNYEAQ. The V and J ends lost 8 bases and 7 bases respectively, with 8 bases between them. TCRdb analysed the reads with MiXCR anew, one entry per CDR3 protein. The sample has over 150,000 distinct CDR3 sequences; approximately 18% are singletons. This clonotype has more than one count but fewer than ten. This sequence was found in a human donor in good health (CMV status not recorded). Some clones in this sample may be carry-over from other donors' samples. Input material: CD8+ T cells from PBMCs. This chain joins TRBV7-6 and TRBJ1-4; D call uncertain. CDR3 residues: CASRKGEKLFF. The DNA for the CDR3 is TGTGCCAGCCGGAAGGGTGAAAAACTGTTTTTT.